The entry below gives a single T cell receptor (beta chain) sequence along with its context. The data were taken from a study of blood T cell repertoires in COVID-19. Trimming removed 2 bases from V and 1 base from J, with 11 bases in between. The CDR3 loop spans 15 amino acids. Germline values: CDR1 GTSNPN, CDR2 SVGIG (reference sequence). Per the study methods: Quantification of nucleated cells was approximated via reference gene primer amplification. The repertoire was sequenced with immunoSEQ multiplex PCR; TCRdb's copy has only in-frame clones and lacks some. V, J and clone size are those of that table, while D and trimming were read from the DNA. The profile shows approximately 260,000 clones, around 90% of them singletons.

The gene calls are TRBV30 and TRBJ2-2, with a weak D call TRBD1 (7 bases). Sequenced material: peripheral blood. The TCR originated in a man aged 45 to 65 with acute or convalescent COVID-19. The CDR3 region is CAWSRRGLNTGELFF. Here the CDR3 DNA reads TGTGCCTGGAGTAGGAGGGGGCTGAACACCGGGGAGCTGTTTTTT.